The 15 T cell receptor beta chains below were found in one sample sequenced in a study of OX40 agonist ivuxolimab in advanced cancers. Assay used: immunoSEQ multiplex PCR; TCRdb lists only in-frame clones, some missing. Among about 91,000 clones listed, around 88% were seen once. The source material was CD4+ or CD8+ T cells sorted from blood, sampled in a trial of the OX40 agonist ivuxolimab. These TCRs come from an adult with an advanced solid tumor such as melanoma, head and neck, liver or kidney cancer.

This CDR3 reads CAHAAQQGGTDTQYF. CDR3 nucleotides: TGTGCCCACGCCGCTCAACAGGGGGGCACAGATACGCAGTATTTT. The chain is built from TRBV6-1 and TRBJ2-3; TRBD1 aligns across 8 bases. Trimming took 11 bases from V and 1 from J; bases not matched to a gene: 11. This CDR3 has 15 residues. In germline, CDR1 is MNHNS, CDR2 SASEGT.

The gene calls are TRBV5-6 and TRBJ1-2; D not resolved. CDR3 length equals 11 residues. V lost 2 bases and J 7 bases, leaving 6 bases between the germline ends. CDR1 is SGHDT, CDR2 YYEEEE, per germline. The CDR3 here is CASSLASGYTF. The CDR3, as DNA: TGTGCCAGCAGCTTAGCGAGTGGCTACACCTTC.

The rearrangement uses TRBV4-2 and TRBJ2-3; TRBD2 aligns across 10 bases. Losses at the gene ends were 7 bases for V and 4 bases for J; bases not matched to a gene: 8. The CDR3 contains 15 residues. Germline CDR1 and CDR2: LGHNA and YNFKEQ. CDR3 DNA sequence: TGTGCCAGCAAACCGGGACTAGCGTCGTCAGATACGCAGTATTTT. It encodes CASKPGLASSDTQYF.

This rearrangement joins TRBV12-5 to TRBJ1-5; D gene uncertain. Per germline, CDR1 LGHNT and CDR2 FRNRAP. This CDR3 has 14 amino acids. The ends were cut back, 1 base at V and 4 bases at J, with 8 bases in the middle. CDR3 nucleotide sequence: TGTGCTAGTGGTTTGGGCGAAGGGAATCAGCCCCAGCATTTT. Translating it yields CASGLGEGNQPQHF.

The chain couples TRBV7-7 to TRBJ2-7; D is perhaps TRBD1 (5 bases). This CDR3 has 15 residues. The ends were cut back, 2 bases at V and 4 bases at J, with 15 bases in the middle. Looked up from germline, CDR1 is SSHAT and CDR2 is FNYEAQ (reference sequence). The CDR3 sequence: CASSLSSTGEYEQYF. The CDR3 DNA is TGTGCCAGCAGCTTATCTAGTACAGGTGAATACGAGCAGTACTTC.

This clone was seen a single time. V is TRBV7-2 and J is TRBJ2-3, with TRBD2 identical over 9 bases. CDR1 and CDR2 (germline): SGHTA, FQGNSA. The CDR3 has 17 amino acids. The trim removed 0 bases at V and 3 bases at J, leaving 7 bases unmatched. CDR3 protein: CASSLARRGGRTDTQYF. In nucleotides, the CDR3 is TGTGCCAGCAGCTTAGCTCGGCGGGGGGGCCGGACAGATACGCAGTATTTT.

The chain uses TRBV7-9 and TRBJ2-7; TRBD1 aligns across 8 bases. J gave up 2 bases and V 5 bases, and 8 bases lay outside the gene matches. The CDR3 extends over 15 amino acids. Germline V CDR1 and CDR2: SEHNR, FQNEAQ (reference sequence). In DNA, the CDR3 is TGTGCCAGCAGCCTCGGACAGGGATTGACCTACGAGCAGTACTTC. The encoded protein is CASSLGQGLTYEQYF.

The rearrangement links TRBV6-1 to TRBJ2-7, with 9 bases fitting TRBD1. V lost 1 base, J lost 3 bases, and 4 bases stayed unmatched. CDR3 length: 15 amino acids. Germline V gene sequence: CDR1 MNHNS, CDR2 SASEGT. The CDR3: CASSEGGTGFYEQYF. In DNA, the CDR3 is TGTGCCAGCAGTGAAGGCGGGACAGGGTTCTACGAGCAGTACTTC.

The CDR3 reads CASSYEGPGAFF. CDR3 DNA sequence: TGTGCCAGCAGTTACGAGGGACCGGGAGCTTTCTTT. This chain connects TRBV6-5 to TRBJ1-1, with D tentatively TRBD1 (5 bases). The CDR3 runs 12 residues. Germline CDR1 reads MNHEY; CDR2 reads SVGAGI. Trimming cost V 2 bases and J 10 bases, with 11 bases left between them.

The chain has TRBV5-1 and TRBJ2-3; no definite D call. The CDR3 has 16 residues. Trimming shortened V by 0 bases and J by 0 bases, and 11 bases separated the two germline ends. Germline V gene sequence: CDR1 SGHRS, CDR2 YFSETQ. CDR3 sequence: CASSLEGRTSTDTQYF. CDR3 DNA sequence: TGCGCCAGCAGCTTGGAAGGACGGACGAGCACAGATACGCAGTATTTT.

The rearrangement uses TRBV7-3 and TRBJ2-1; no clear D gene. The CDR3 consists of 13 residues. The germline gives CDR1 SGHTA, CDR2 FQGTGA. V was shortened by 0 bases and J by 9 bases, with 9 bases between the two germline ends. This CDR3 reads CASSLTFSGEQFF. CDR3 nucleotides: TGTGCCAGCAGCTTAACGTTCTCGGGTGAGCAGTTCTTC.

The J gene is TRBJ2-2, the V gene TRBV19; D remains ambiguous. The CDR3 runs to 12 residues. V was cut by 4 bases and J by 5 bases, with 5 bases left in between. Germline CDR1 is LNHDA and CDR2 is SQIVND (reference sequence). CDR3 sequence reads: CASSRGTGELFF. DNA of the CDR3: TGTGCCAGTAGTAGGGGAACCGGGGAGCTGTTTTTT.

The chain has TRBV19 and TRBJ1-1; D remains ambiguous. The CDR3 length is 11 residues. The germline CDR1 and CDR2 sequences are LNHDA and SQIVND (reference sequence). V lost 5 bases to trimming and J lost 10 bases, with 11 bases between them. The CDR3 region has the DNA TGTGCCAGTAGTTTTCGTCCGGCAGCTTTCTTT. It specifies CASSFRPAAFF.

The gene calls are TRBV27 and TRBJ2-7, with D possibly TRBD1 on 6 matching bases. V shed 6 bases and J shed 6 bases, with 18 bases lying between them. The germline V gene has CDR1 MNHEY and CDR2 SMNVEV (reference sequence). CDR3 size: 14 residues. The chain's CDR3 is CASRVITGYGEQYF. The CDR3 nucleotides read TGTGCCAGCAGAGTGATTACAGGGTACGGCGAGCAGTACTTC.

The chain carries TRBV6-1 and TRBJ1-4; maybe TRBD1 (5 bases). In germline, CDR1 is MNHNS, CDR2 SASEGT. The CDR3 is 13 amino acids. V lost 5 bases to trimming and J lost 8 bases, with 12 bases between them. CDR3 DNA: TGTGCCAGCAGTCAAACGGGGGGGGAAAAACTGTTTTTT. Translation: CASSQTGGEKLFF.